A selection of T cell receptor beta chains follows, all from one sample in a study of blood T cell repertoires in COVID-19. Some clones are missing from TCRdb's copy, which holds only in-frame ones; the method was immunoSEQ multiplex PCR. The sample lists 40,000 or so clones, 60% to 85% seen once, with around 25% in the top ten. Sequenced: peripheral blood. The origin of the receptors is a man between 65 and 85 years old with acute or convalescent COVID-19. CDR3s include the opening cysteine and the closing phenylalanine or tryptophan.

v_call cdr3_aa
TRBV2 CASKEPNSYEQYF
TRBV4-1 CASSQVPIPFF
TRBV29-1 CSVGRAVNEQFF
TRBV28 CASSSPGTGTYEQYF
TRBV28 CASSGTSLAGVSYEQYF
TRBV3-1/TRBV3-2 CASSPGGSLGYIGSPLHF
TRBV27 CASSADRGPGNTIYF
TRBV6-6 CASDLGQGVETQYF
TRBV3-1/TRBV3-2 CASSPGGDRGRETQYF
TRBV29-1 CSVEKEFGEQFF
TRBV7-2 CASSPRAGGPGTGELFF
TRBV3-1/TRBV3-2 CASSQASDSSYEQYF
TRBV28 CASSLLLSPPYNEQFF
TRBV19 CASSILQGDYGYTF
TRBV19 CASSQSSGSGTDTQYF
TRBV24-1 CATHPGGITGELFF
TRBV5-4 CASSFGTGGTEAFF
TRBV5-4 CASSLAGENYNSPLHF
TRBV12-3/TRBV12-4 CASSLGATGPLHF
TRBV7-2 CASSRSGTGDEQYF
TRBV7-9 CASSRTSGDVEQYF
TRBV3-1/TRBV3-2 CASSPLEGLAGLYF
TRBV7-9 CASSLVLASTDTQYF
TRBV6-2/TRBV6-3 CASSPERMNTEAFF
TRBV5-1 CASSSLAGGPDEQFF
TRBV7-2 CASSSDRGNYNEQFF
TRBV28 CASSPEVAGAQYEQYF
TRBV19 CASSISEKLFF
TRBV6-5 CASRDYLTGELFF
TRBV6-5 CASSYVSSGRETQYF
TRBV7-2 CASSPNPRQGYNSPLHF
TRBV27 CASSLIKSSTEAFF
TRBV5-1 CASSLAGTGGNSPLHF
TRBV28 CASISTGKNTGELFF
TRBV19 CASSRQAPYEQYF
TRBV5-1 CASGSIGARETQYF
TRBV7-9 CASSPGTSGVNTGELFF
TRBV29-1 CSVAHSYQETQYF
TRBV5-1 CASRGQGTQETQYF
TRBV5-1 CASSSQGQATNEKLFF
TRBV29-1 CSATPQGWATEAFF